This T cell receptor (beta chain) was obtained from a study of identical twins. Study conclusions and caveats: Diverse VJ usage suggested most zero-insertion clonotypes were not invariant T cells. Within cord blood, abundant beta clonotypes carried fewer insertions, but memory repertoires showed no such trend.

TCRdb redid the calling of the 5' RACE reads with MiXCR, one entry per CDR3 protein. The sample yields some 570,000 distinct CDR3 sequences, about a fifth seen once. CDR3 length: 13 residues. The germline V gene has CDR1 KGHSH and CDR2 LQKENI. Trimming removed 2 bases at V and 1 base at J, with 5 bases between. There are a few counts of this clonotype. Its target is not known. Another study also made use of these data, one on yellow fever vaccine responses in identical twins.

The V call is TRBV18, the J call TRBJ2-5; D ambiguous. The source of this sequence is a woman aged 18-30 years in good health. Sequenced material: CD4+ T cells sorted from blood. CDR3 sequence (DNA): TGTGCCAGCTCACCAGGGTTCCAAGAGACCCAGTACTTC. Its translation: CASSPGFQETQYF.